The T cell receptor beta chain under discussion was sequenced for a study of blood T cell repertoires in COVID-19 (dated by TCRdb to 2018 to 2021). About the study as a whole: Samples covering the acute and convalescent phases of COVID-19 were provided by collaborators in the United States, Italy and Spain. The repertoires were made available in a free public database intended to serve as a resource for research on the immune response to SARS-CoV-2. Where HLA class I and class II types were available, the types were taken from metadata supplied by the sample provider, not from assay-based typing. The sample metadata nearly always contained a de-identified subject ID, COVID-19 status, age in years and sex. The prospective study material was composed of cDNA or gDNA derived from T cells, B-cell-depleted T cells, or PBMCs. The dataset comprised deeply sampled blood TCRbeta repertoires from subjects exposed to, actively infected with, or recovered from COVID-19. Samples came from the ongoing ImmuneRACE study (first 160 participants) plus 1,254 subjects from 6 global collaborators. Overall study results and their limits: Clinical and demographic metadata were provided uncurated, with the amount varying by source and participant.

V is pruned by 0 bases and J by 4 bases, leaving 17 bases of the junction without a gene match. The CDR3 holds 19 amino acids from the cysteine to the phenylalanine. Of all the DNA, just the CDR3 is kept, 57 bases in frame from base 1. In the germline V gene, CDR1 corresponds to SGHRS and CDR2 to YFSETQ. TCRbeta CDR3 regions were amplified from genomic DNA by means of the immunoSEQ Assay, a bias-controlled multiplex PCR. As for the original processing: Nucleated cell counts per sample were estimated from amplification of reference gene primers within the assay. Sequence reads were collapsed and filtered to measure the absolute abundance of every unique TCRbeta CDR3 rearrangement. For each sample, productive Simpson clonality was calculated by taking the square root of Simpson's diversity index across productive rearrangements. TCRdb took this table from immuneACCESS and kept in-frame rearrangements with V and J called. Such tables lack part of the clones; where checked against another copy, unresolved V genes explain under half of the gap, and the rest is unexplained. V and J calls and clone size are as listed in that table; D and trimming were resolved from the DNA. Here the sample has a few hundred thousand clones; 85% to 90% occur a single time. Roughly 3.6% of the sample is in the top ten clones.

Comment on this clone: Its antigen is still unknown. Qualities for individual bases were not recorded, and no much larger clone is one base off.

The collaborating institutions used their own protocols to collect whole blood in K2EDTA tubes. For TCRbeta analysis, collaborators shipped samples as frozen whole blood, isolated PBMCs, or DNA extracted from either of those sample types. The sequenced sample was peripheral blood. This chain is built from TRBV5-1 and TRBJ1-1; 8 junctional bases match TRBD1. The sequence was obtained from a woman in her forties with acute or convalescent COVID-19. The nucleotides read TGCGCCAGCAGCTTGGAGGGGGGGACAGGAGCTTGGAAAGGCACTGAAGCTTTCTTT. It codes for CASSLEGGTGAWKGTEAFF.